This record covers a single T cell receptor beta chain. What it binds is unknown. PCR employed 60 Vbeta and 13 Jbeta primers. Original data processing: An analysis that came later counted tens of millions of unique TCR beta chains, approximately 10 million shared. TCRdb's copy holds only in-frame clones and misses some; the assay was immunoSEQ multiplex PCR. V and J calls and clone size are those listed in that table; D and trimming were worked out from the DNA. The repertoire consists of some 120,000 clones, with about 80% occurring once and the leading ten covering around 3.6%. The data belong to a study of cytomegalovirus exposure and HLA in healthy donors. Study-wide findings and caveats: A later analysis reportedly identified an Asian-associated ancestry cluster as carrying fewer N-insertions than the approximately 670-donor mean. Several of the most significant clusters appeared, in a later analysis, to be linked to common viral pathogens.

Donors consisted of healthy bone marrow donors. There are 11 residues in the CDR3. Germline V gene sequence: CDR1 MNHNS, CDR2 SASEGT. The rearrangement links TRBV6-1 to TRBJ2-5; D is unresolved. The DNA end is more similar to TRBJ2-7, so the J call may be wrong. Material: PBMCs. This clonotype was sampled from a young man in good health and CMV-seronegative. In nucleotides, the CDR3 is TGTGCCAGCAGCCTCAGGTACGAGCAGTACTTC. Its translation: CASSLRYEQYF.